The T cell receptor beta chain described here comes from a study of cytomegalovirus exposure and HLA in healthy donors. Study outcomes and limitations: Productive rates of about 90% or about 30% were seen for most TCR beta V segments in an earlier analysis. Immune exposure data for these donors was limited to CMV serostatus.

Amplification used 60 Vbeta primers and 13 Jbeta primers. Some clones are missing from TCRdb's copy, which holds only in-frame ones; the method was immunoSEQ multiplex PCR. The data show around 150,000 clones, roughly 79% seen once. The CDR3 extends over 16 amino acids. J gave up 5 bases and V 0 bases, and 7 bases lay outside the gene matches. The germline CDR1 and CDR2 sequences are PRHDT and FYEKMQ (reference sequence). In regard to this clone: Antigen: not known.

The TCR originated in a woman aged 50 to 60 in good health and CMV-seropositive. The specimen was PBMCs. The chain joins TRBV13 to TRBJ1-2; 9 bases align to TRBD1. The CDR3 DNA reads TGTGCCAGCAGCTTAGGGGACAGGGGCGCTAGATATGGCTACACCTTC. Encoded protein: CASSLGDRGARYGYTF.